What follows is one T cell receptor (beta chain) and its context. As handled by the study authors: Amplification with reference gene primers provided the estimates of nucleated cell counts. Repertoires were generated with immunoSEQ multiplex PCR, while TCRdb's copy carries only in-frame clones and drops some. That table gives V, J and clone size, and the DNA gave D and trimming. The data contain under 140,000 clones, 82% of them singletons. This sample stems from a study of blood T cell repertoires in COVID-19. Germline CDR1 is SQVTM and CDR2 is ANQGSEA. With 2 bases clipped from V and 6 bases from J, the junction kept 5 bases outside the gene matches. The CDR3 is 13 residues long.

The sequence derives from a woman aged 60 to 75 with acute or convalescent COVID-19. This chain uses TRBV29-1 with TRBJ2-3, with 7 bases aligning to TRBD2. The sequencing sample was made of peripheral blood. The CDR3: CSVETSASDTQYF. The DNA for the CDR3 is TGCAGCGTTGAAACTAGCGCTTCGGATACGCAGTATTTT.